This is a list of T cell receptor beta chains from one sample in a study of T cell responses to AZD1222 COVID-19 vaccine. Produced via immunoSEQ multiplex PCR; TCRdb's table is partial and in-frame only. This sample has tens of thousands of clones; roughly 89% occur once, and the top ten carry 4.5% to 5.5%. The source material was peripheral blood, sampled on day 0 of AZD1222 vaccination. These receptors were collected from an adult in good health. Both conserved end residues are part of each CDR3. D genes are given only for firm matches. Not every row has a clone size; where given, it reads once, few, many or a size class.

CDR3 DNA,CDR3 protein,clone size,V gene,J gene,D gene
TGTGCCAGCAGCTTGGTCAGGGGGAACACTGAAGCTTTCTTT,CASSLVRGNTEAFF,NA,TRBV11-2,TRBJ1-1,NA
TGTGCCAGCAGCCCGAGGAAGAACACTGAAGCTTTCTTT,CASSPRKNTEAFF,NA,TRBV7-2,TRBJ1-1,NA
TGTGCCAGCAGCTTAAGTTCGGCGGGGGGAGATACGCAGTATTTT,CASSLSSAGGDTQYF,NA,TRBV7-3,TRBJ2-3,TRBD2
TGTGCCAGCAGCTTGACAGCGAACACTGAAGCTTTCTTT,CASSLTANTEAFF,NA,TRBV7-7,TRBJ1-1,NA
TGTGCCAGCAGCGTAGGATCCGGGACGCTCAGTGAAAAACTGTTTTTT,CASSVGSGTLSEKLFF,NA,TRBV9,TRBJ1-4,NA
TGCAGCGTTGTTGGGACAGCTGTTTTGAACACTGAAGCTTTCTTT,CSVVGTAVLNTEAFF,NA,TRBV29-1,TRBJ1-1,TRBD1
TGTGCCAGCCAAGGGGGGACTAGCCGCAATGAGCAGTTCTTC,CASQGGTSRNEQFF,NA,TRBV18,TRBJ2-1,TRBD2
TGTGCCATCAGTCGGGACGCCGGGAACACTGAAGCTTTCTTT,CAISRDAGNTEAFF,NA,TRBV10-3,TRBJ1-1,NA
TGCGCCAGCAGCCCAACCGGGGGGGCCAGGGCCAATGAGCAGTTCTTC,CASSPTGGARANEQFF,NA,TRBV4-1,TRBJ2-1,TRBD2
TGTGCCACCAGCAGATTCGGACAGAGCACAAACATTCAGTACTTC,CATSRFGQSTNIQYF,once,TRBV15,TRBJ2-4,NA
TGTGCCAGCAGCTTAGGACCCTCCGGACTAGGCGGGAACACTGAAGCTTTCTTT,CASSLGPSGLGGNTEAFF,NA,TRBV7-2,TRBJ1-1,NA
TGTGCCAGCAGTGTAGGAGGACAGTATGGCTACACCTTC,CASSVGGQYGYTF,NA,TRBV2,TRBJ1-2,NA
TGTGCCAGCAGCCTGACTAGCGGTAGTGGTGAGCAGTTCTTC,CASSLTSGSGEQFF,NA,TRBV7-3,TRBJ2-1,TRBD2
TGTGCCAGCAGCTTGGGACATCAAAACTACACCTTC,CASSLGHQNYTF,once,TRBV7-9,TRBJ1-2,NA